These T cell receptor beta chains were read from a single sample in a study of blood T cell repertoires in COVID-19. The data were produced by immunoSEQ multiplex PCR, yet TCRdb's version contains in-frame clones alone and is incomplete. This table has about 170,000 clones, about 85% appearing once. Sequenced material: peripheral blood. These receptors came from a woman in her sixties or seventies with COVID-19, enrolled during active disease. Each CDR3 is given without its conserved first and last residue. D genes are given only for firm matches.

- TRBJ1-1 TRBV6-4 ASSPAEGVEAF
- TRBJ1-1 TRBV6-5 ASTLSEGNTEAF
TRBD2 TRBJ2-3 TRBV15 ATSTGRGAEDTQY
- TRBJ1-5 TRBV4-1 ASSQESDQPQH
TRBD2 TRBJ2-1 TRBV9 ASSVVAGGLKQF
- TRBJ1-1 TRBV5-1 ASSLGPGNTEAF
- TRBJ2-2 TRBV19 ASSIVRGGTGELF
- TRBJ2-3 TRBV4-2 ASSQLRGWGTDTQY
TRBD2 TRBJ2-5 TRBV5-4 ASSLGLAGSQETQY
TRBD1 TRBJ1-5 TRBV6-5 ASRRQGSGNQPQH
- TRBJ2-1 TRBV18 ASSQDSSRRYNEQF
- TRBJ2-1 TRBV27 ASSLSWSSYNEQF
- TRBJ2-3 TRBV2 ASNLLRGGDTQY
- TRBJ2-5 TRBV19 ASSIASQETQY
TRBD1 TRBJ1-1 TRBV6-5 ATGQGMNTEAF
- TRBJ2-2 TRBV12-3/TRBV12-4 ASRNRAGELF
TRBD1 TRBJ1-6 TRBV28 ASSSLGQGVSPLH
TRBD1 TRBJ1-6 TRBV6-6 ASTRSTGASSYNSPLH
TRBD2 TRBJ2-1 TRBV15 ATSRINPGGPNEQF
TRBD1 TRBJ1-2 TRBV27 ASSRQGRNYGYT
TRBD1 TRBJ1-2 TRBV9 ASSVNRDRKYGYT
- TRBJ1-3 TRBV6-2/TRBV6-3 ASSRREAGNTIY
- TRBJ1-5 TRBV12-3/TRBV12-4 ASSLIQGAQH
TRBD1 TRBJ1-5 TRBV7-6 ASSLGDRGGQPQH
TRBD1 TRBJ1-2 TRBV6-5 ASSRLDRGGYT
TRBD1 TRBJ1-2 TRBV28 ASSLTGALYGYT
TRBD1 TRBJ1-2 TRBV28 ASSLSGGGSYT
TRBD2 TRBJ2-5 TRBV9 ASSVGTSQETQY
- TRBJ1-2 TRBV9 ASSREGLSGYT
- TRBJ2-1 TRBV20-1 SASGQPGNNEQF
- TRBJ2-2 TRBV29-1 SVFHGRGNTGELF
TRBD1 TRBJ1-2 TRBV6-4 ASSDSFRGRGAGYT
TRBD1 TRBJ1-6 TRBV29-1 SVKSGTGRHSPLH
- TRBJ2-3 TRBV7-2 ASSLASTSSTDTQY
TRBD1 TRBJ2-2 TRBV4-2 ASSQADRGTGELF
- TRBJ1-2 TRBV20-1 SASSSDYGYT
TRBD2 TRBJ2-3 TRBV5-6 ASRGRGGADTQY
- TRBJ2-2 TRBV11-2 ASSLRGGDTGELF
TRBD2 TRBJ2-3 TRBV6-2/TRBV6-3 ASSYTSGASTDTQY
TRBD1 TRBJ2-6 TRBV19 ASKSGGVISGANVLT
- TRBJ2-2 TRBV7-2 ASSLGVFGAGANTGELF
- TRBJ1-4 TRBV28 ATYDRNNEKLF
- TRBJ2-1 TRBV11-3 ASSLSGADEQF
TRBD1 TRBJ2-1 TRBV5-4 VTTGVRNEQF
- TRBJ1-2 TRBV13 ASSFSGRGDGYT
- TRBJ2-7 TRBV24-1 ATSDTTGPLNEQY